These T cell receptor beta chains were read from a single sample in a study of radiotherapy plus CTLA-4 blockade in lung cancer. TCRdb's copy holds only in-frame clones and misses some; the assay was immunoSEQ multiplex PCR. The data contain 90,000 to 100,000 clones, approximately 74% of them seen just once; the ten biggest clones take up around 2.7%. The source material was peripheral blood, sampled from a patient treated with radiotherapy plus ipilimumab. The source of these receptors is a human donor with non-small cell lung cancer who had a partial response to radiotherapy plus ipilimumab. Some clones in this sample may be carry-over from other donors' samples. The conserved cysteine and the conserved F or W are not part of the CDR3 here. Each record gives: CDR3 protein, V gene, J gene.

CDR3: ASSGRSTGELF
V: TRBV6-6
J: TRBJ2-2

CDR3: ASSRRLAGDYYNEQF
V: TRBV5-6
J: TRBJ2-1

CDR3: ASSRQAYEQY
V: TRBV14
J: TRBJ2-7

CDR3: ASTRQGSTDTQY
V: TRBV19
J: TRBJ2-3

CDR3: ASRAPGVGTQH
V: TRBV28
J: TRBJ1-5

CDR3: ASSLMVAGSVGEQY
V: TRBV27
J: TRBJ2-7

CDR3: ASSLEAGNSEKLF
V: TRBV5-1
J: TRBJ1-4

CDR3: ASRARGWYGYT
V: TRBV25-1
J: TRBJ1-2

CDR3: ASSQVRGTGFYEQY
V: TRBV14
J: TRBJ2-7

CDR3: ASSTLTGSKGKNIQY
V: TRBV19
J: TRBJ2-4

CDR3: ASSDRLSNEKLF
V: TRBV19
J: TRBJ1-4

CDR3: ASSPGLAGNTGELF
V: TRBV5-4
J: TRBJ2-2

CDR3: ASSPTGAGYEQY
V: TRBV11-2
J: TRBJ2-7

CDR3: ASSLTQGAGGYT
V: TRBV5-4
J: TRBJ1-2

CDR3: ASSWTGYEQY
V: TRBV7-2
J: TRBJ2-7

CDR3: ASSLGVAGESTDTQY
V: TRBV11-2
J: TRBJ2-3

CDR3: ASRLAGGLQY
V: TRBV28
J: TRBJ2-7

CDR3: ASTLGGDTEAF
V: TRBV11-3
J: TRBJ1-1

CDR3: ASSQVSDVRGLAPLH
V: TRBV4-3
J: TRBJ1-6

CDR3: ASTARQGSLYYGYT
V: TRBV5-4
J: TRBJ1-2